This TCR beta chain derives from a study of blood T cells in healthy people across ages. Study-wide points: Estimates of diversity drawn from one million T cells were considered underestimates.

Germline CDR1 is SGHTA and CDR2 is FQGNSA. CDR3 length: 15 residues. The ends were cut back, 3 bases at V and 2 bases at J, with 10 bases in the middle. At least 5 micrograms of total RNA were extracted per sample. Sample-barcoded 5' priming and a J-beta primer mix drove a second PCR of roughly 6 to 12 cycles. Each CDR3 protein is one row after TCRdb ran MiXCR on the 5' RACE reads. The table records about 1.7 million distinct CDR3 sequences, roughly 27% of them present only once. Regarding this clonotype: Its specificity is unknown.

The source material was blood. This clonotype originated in a woman aged 30 to 39 in good health. The rearrangement links TRBV7-2 to TRBJ2-2, with D unclear. The CDR3 coding sequence is TGTGCCAGCAGCTTCAGGCCTCCAAACACCGGGGAGCTGTTTTTT. Translated: CASSFRPPNTGELFF.